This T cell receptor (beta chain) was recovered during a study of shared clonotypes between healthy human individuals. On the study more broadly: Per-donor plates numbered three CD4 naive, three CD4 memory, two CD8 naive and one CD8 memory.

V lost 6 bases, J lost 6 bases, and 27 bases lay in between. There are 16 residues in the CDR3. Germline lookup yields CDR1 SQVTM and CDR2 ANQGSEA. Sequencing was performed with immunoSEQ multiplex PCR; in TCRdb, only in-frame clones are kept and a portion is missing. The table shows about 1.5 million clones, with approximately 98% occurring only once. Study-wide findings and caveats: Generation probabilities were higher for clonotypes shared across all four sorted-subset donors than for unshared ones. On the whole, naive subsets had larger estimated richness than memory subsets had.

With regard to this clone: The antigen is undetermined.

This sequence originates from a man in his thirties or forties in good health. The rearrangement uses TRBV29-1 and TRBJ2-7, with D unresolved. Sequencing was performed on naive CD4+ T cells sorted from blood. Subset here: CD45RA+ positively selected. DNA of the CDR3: TGCAGCGTCGCTCAGCCGGGTTCCTACGTAGATAGCGAGCAGTACTTC. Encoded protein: CSVAQPGSYVDSEQYF.